This T cell receptor (beta chain) was sequenced during a study of vaccination effects on CD4 cells after COVID-19. Trimming left V 0 bases short and J 6 bases short, with 11 bases between. The CDR3 consists of 14 residues. Germline CDR1 is MNHEY and CDR2 is SVGAGI. ViraFEST assay sequencing came after antigen-specific CD4+ T cells were expanded with viral peptide pools. CD4+ T cell isolation took place after more than eight days of culture. Each participant was given two doses of one vaccine (BNT162b2 or mRNA-1273). Generated by immunoSEQ multiplex PCR, the TCRdb table keeps only in-frame clones and is missing some. Among approximately 25,000 clones, 83% were seen once, and the ten largest hold 1.4%. Regarding this clone: Its antigen is undetermined.

This sample comprised CD4+ T cells from PBMCs cultured with HCoV-NL63 spike peptides, obtained after COVID-19 vaccination. The TCR was taken from a human donor who received a COVID-19 vaccine. Some clones in this sample may be carry-over from other donors' samples. The chain recombines TRBV6-5 with TRBJ1-2; possible D gene TRBD1, 5 bases. The CDR3 DNA sequence: TGTGCCAGCAGTTACTCGAGGGGTGGGGATGGCTACACCTTC. This gives the protein CASSYSRGGDGYTF.